Following are 6 T cell receptor beta chains from one sample sequenced in a study of blood T cell repertoires in COVID-19. TCRdb's table, derived via immunoSEQ multiplex PCR, lists solely in-frame clones and lacks some. The sample yields about 280,000 clones, roughly 85% seen once. The sample taken for sequencing was peripheral blood. These TCRs come from a woman aged 45-59 years who had recovered from COVID-19.

The J gene is TRBJ2-3, the V gene TRBV4-3; D is perhaps TRBD2 (7 bases). Trimming left V 1 base short and J 4 bases short, with 15 bases between. Germline values: CDR1 LGHNA, CDR2 YSLEER. The CDR3 loop spans 16 amino acids. CDR3 coding DNA: TGCGCCAGCAGCCAAGGGAGTGGGGGGGCCCCAGATACGCAGTATTTT. It is translated as CASSQGSGGAPDTQYF.

This clone was seen a handful of times. This rearrangement joins TRBV18 to TRBJ2-7; 10 bases line up with TRBD2. Germline V gene data show CDR1 as KGHSH and CDR2 as LQKENI. J was trimmed by 4 bases and V by 1 base; bases with no gene match: 7. The CDR3 totals 16 residues. CDR3 loop: CASSPRQRGGGYEQYF. The CDR3 DNA reads TGTGCCAGCTCACCACGGCAGCGGGGGGGCGGTTACGAGCAGTACTTC.

V usage is TRBV4-1 and J usage is TRBJ1-4; D is unresolved. Germline V gene lookup returns CDR1 MGHRA and CDR2 YSYEKL. Trimming shortened V by 1 base and J by 9 bases, and 9 bases separated the two germline ends. The CDR3 contains 13 residues. The CDR3: CASSQVSGQKLFF. The CDR3, as DNA: TGCGCCAGCAGCCAAGTCAGTGGGCAAAAACTGTTTTTT.

This chain connects TRBV7-2 to TRBJ2-3, with a possible D match to TRBD2 (5 bases). Germline assignment: CDR1 SGHTA and CDR2 FQGNSA. This CDR3 has 13 amino acids. The V end was cut by 6 bases, the J end by 6 bases, with 13 bases between. The CDR3 region is CASRRTLADTQYF. CDR3 coding DNA: TGTGCCAGCAGACGTACGTTAGCGGATACGCAGTATTTT.

This chain links TRBV28 with TRBJ1-6; 10 bases map to TRBD1. The germline V gene encodes CDR1 MDHEN and CDR2 SYDVKM. The CDR3 is 16 residues long. Trimming at V came to 6 bases and at J to 9 bases, leaving 11 bases not matched to a gene. CDR3 bases: TGTGCCAGCAGGACCGACAGGGGGCTGGTAGGTTCACCCCTCCACTTT. Protein: CASRTDRGLVGSPLHF.

V and J are TRBV4-2 and TRBJ2-3; TRBD2 matches at 10 bases. This CDR3 contains 16 residues. With 5 bases clipped from V and 2 bases from J, the junction kept 7 bases outside the gene matches. Germline CDR1 reads LGHNA; CDR2 reads YNFKEQ. CDR3 sequence (DNA): TGTGCCAGCAGCGAACTAGCGGGAACGACCACAGATACGCAGTATTTT. It is translated as CASSELAGTTTDTQYF.